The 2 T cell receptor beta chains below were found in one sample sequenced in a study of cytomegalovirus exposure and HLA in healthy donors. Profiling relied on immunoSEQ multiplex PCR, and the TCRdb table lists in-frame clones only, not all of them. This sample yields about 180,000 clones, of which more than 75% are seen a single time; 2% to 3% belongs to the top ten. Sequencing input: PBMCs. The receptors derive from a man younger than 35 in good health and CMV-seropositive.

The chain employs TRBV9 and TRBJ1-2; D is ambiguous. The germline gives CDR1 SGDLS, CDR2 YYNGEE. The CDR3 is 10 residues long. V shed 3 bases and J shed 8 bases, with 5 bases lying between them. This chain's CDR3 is CASSGVGYTF. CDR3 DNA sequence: TGTGCCAGCAGCGGTGTAGGCTACACCTTC. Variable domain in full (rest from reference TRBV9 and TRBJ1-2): DSGVTQTPKHLITATGQRVTLRCSPRSGDLSVYWYQQSLDQGLQFLIQYYNGEERAKGNILERFSAQQFPDLHSELNLSSLELGDSALYFCASSGVGYTFGSGTRLTVV.

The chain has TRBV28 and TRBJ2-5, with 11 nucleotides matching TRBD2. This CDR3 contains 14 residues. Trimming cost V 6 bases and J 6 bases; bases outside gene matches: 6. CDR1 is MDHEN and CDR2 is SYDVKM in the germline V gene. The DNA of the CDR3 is TGTGCCAGCAGAACTAGCGGGAGCGGGAAGACCCAGTACTTC. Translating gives CASRTSGSGKTQYF.